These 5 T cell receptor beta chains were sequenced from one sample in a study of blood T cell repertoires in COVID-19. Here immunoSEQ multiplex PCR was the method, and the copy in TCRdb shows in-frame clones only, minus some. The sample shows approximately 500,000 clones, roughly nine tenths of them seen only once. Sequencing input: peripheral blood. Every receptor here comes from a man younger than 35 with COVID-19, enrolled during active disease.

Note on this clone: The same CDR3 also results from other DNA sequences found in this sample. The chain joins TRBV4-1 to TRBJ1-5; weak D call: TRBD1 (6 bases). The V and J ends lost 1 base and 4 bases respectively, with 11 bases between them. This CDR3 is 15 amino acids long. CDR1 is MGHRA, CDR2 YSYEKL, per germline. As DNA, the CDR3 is TGCGCCAGCAGCCAAGTGGGGGCTTCAAATCAGCCCCAGCATTTT. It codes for CASSQVGASNQPQHF.

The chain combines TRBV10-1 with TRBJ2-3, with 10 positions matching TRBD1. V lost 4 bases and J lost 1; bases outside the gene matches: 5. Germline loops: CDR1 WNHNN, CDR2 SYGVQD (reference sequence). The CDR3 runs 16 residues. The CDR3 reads CASSGDRGRGTDTQYF. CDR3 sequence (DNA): TGCGCCAGCAGTGGGGACAGGGGTCGAGGCACAGATACGCAGTATTTT.

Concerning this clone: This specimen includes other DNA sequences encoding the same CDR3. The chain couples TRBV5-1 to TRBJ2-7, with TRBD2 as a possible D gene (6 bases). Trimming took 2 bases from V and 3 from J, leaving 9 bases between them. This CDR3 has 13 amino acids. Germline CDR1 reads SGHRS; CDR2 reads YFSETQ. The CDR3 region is CASSLGGYYEQYF. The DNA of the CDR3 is TGCGCCAGCAGCTTAGGAGGGTACTACGAGCAGTACTTC.

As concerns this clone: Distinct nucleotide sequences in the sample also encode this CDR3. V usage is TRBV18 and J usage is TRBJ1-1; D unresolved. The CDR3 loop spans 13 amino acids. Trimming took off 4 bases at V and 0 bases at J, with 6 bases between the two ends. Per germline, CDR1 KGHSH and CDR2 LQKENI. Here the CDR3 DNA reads TGTGCCAGCTCACGAACGGTGAACACTGAAGCTTTCTTT. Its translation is CASSRTVNTEAFF.

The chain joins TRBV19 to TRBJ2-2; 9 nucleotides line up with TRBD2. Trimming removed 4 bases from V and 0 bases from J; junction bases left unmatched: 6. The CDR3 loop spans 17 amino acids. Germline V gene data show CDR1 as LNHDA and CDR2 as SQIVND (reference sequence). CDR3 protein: CASSTSSGGTNTGELFF. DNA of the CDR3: TGTGCCAGTAGTACGTCGAGCGGGGGGACGAACACCGGGGAGCTGTTTTTT.